The entry below gives a single T cell receptor beta chain sequence along with its context. Its target antigen remains unknown. Base qualities are missing; no much larger clone stands one base away. Relative to germline, V is missing 3 bases and J is missing 4 bases, with 5 bases of the junction outside any gene match. Based on the germline V gene (reference sequence), the CDR1 and CDR2 sequences are SEHNR and FQNEAQ. CDR3 length: 14 amino acids, cysteine to phenylalanine. CDR3 DNA is the only sequence kept; it has 42 bases, read in frame from the first base. The cohort comprised 670 or so healthy bone marrow donors. At the time of sampling, all cohort members were nominally healthy, though unrecorded immune exposures were likely present. The donor was CMV seronegative and belonged to the group of over 350 seronegative cohort members. A peripheral blood sample was provided by each donor, and peripheral blood mononuclear cells were used for TCR beta sequencing. The Qiagen DNeasy Blood Extraction Kit was used to extract genomic DNA from the blood cell samples.

The library was obtained by the immunoSEQ multiplex PCR assay. The multiplex PCR relied on a mix of 60 forward primers for TCR Vbeta segments and 13 reverse primers for TCR Jbeta segments. Amplification of the CDR3 region of rearranged TCR beta genes was performed with a multiplex PCR assay on genomic DNA. The Illumina HiSeq System was used to sequence the amplified TCR beta libraries as 87-base-pair reads. The authors' analysis ran thus. A later analysis tallied around 82 million unique TCR beta chains across the approximately 670 repertoires, and some 10 million of those chains were shared by two or more donors. Raw reads were error-corrected and collapsed into unique sequences by a nearest-neighbor algorithm in which closely related sequences were merged to remove PCR and sequencing errors. To assign V, D and J gene segments, CDR3 sequences were aligned to IMGT reference sequences. For a sequence to be retained, a match of at least six nucleotides was required to both a V gene segment and a J gene segment. A rearrangement was called productive if the CDR3 had no stop codons and remained in frame with V and J, and every other rearrangement was called non-productive. CDR3 was defined by IMGT convention, running from the second conserved V-encoded cysteine to the conserved J-encoded phenylalanine. In an earlier analysis of 550 to 650 of the donors, sequences lacking an unambiguous match to a single V gene segment were excluded. An earlier analysis of 500 to 600 of the donors classified V segments as functional when productive rearrangements were above 56.7% and as segregating when the standard deviation between donors was above 5%. A statistical classification framework was developed to diagnose cytomegalovirus status using the catalog of TCR beta chain sequences. A later analysis assigned V and J genes by comparing TCR nucleotide sequences with IMGT/GENE-DB human TR gene sequences. Using the TCRdist pipeline, a later analysis assigned CDR3 sequences along with most-parsimonious VDJ recombination scenarios. A later analysis defined each TCR beta chain by its CDR3 amino acid sequence plus V-gene family, and excluded reads lacking a unique V-gene family. In a later analysis, approximately 640 highly shared, low-generation-probability nucleotide sequences were removed to address suspected cross-contamination and a sequencing artifact. For each public chain, a later analysis derived a clonal expansion index from normalized ranks of inferred template counts within each repertoire. In a later analysis, generation probabilities were computed with a VDJ recombination model fitted to out-of-frame rearrangements, and the resulting probabilities were checked against IGoR. Hypergeometric tests were used in a later analysis to score TCR-TCR, TCR-HLA and TCR-CMV co-occurrence, with a repertoire-size bias correction applied to the TCR pairs. In a later analysis, false discovery rates were estimated by permuting HLA or CMV assignments 20 times. In a later analysis, co-occurring TCRs were grouped using DBSCAN, with TCRdist sequence similarity added in when clustering inside HLA-allele-positive subsets. Co-occurrence clustering excluded repertoires with fewer than 30,000 or more than 120,000 public chains, plus five with anomalous nucleotide sharing. The table comes from immuneACCESS by way of TCRdb, which keeps in-frame sequences with V and J called. Part of the clones is missing from these tables; in studies checked, under half for an unresolved V gene and the rest for unknown reasons. The DNA was the basis for D and trimming; V, J and clone size are from that table. The sample includes 95,000 to 100,000 clones, with under 85% observed a single time. The ten largest clones capture roughly 2% of the sample.

This record belongs to a study of cytomegalovirus exposure and HLA in healthy donors (TCRdb year 2017). A note on the overall study: An earlier analysis of some 600 of the donors reported 276 Gb of sequence data and 95 million to 120 million unique TCR beta sequences obtained from about 179 million T cells. An early release covering approximately 600 HLA-typed donors comprised roughly 300 gigabases of sequencing data and approximately 85 million unique TCR sequences. Of the roughly 400 genotyped donors, about 80% fell in the genetic ancestry cluster associated with self-reported Caucasian donors. The study aimed to test whether signatures of past pathogen exposure could be identified by cataloging public T cell receptors. The T cell repertoires of 666 subjects were profiled by immunosequencing and related to cytomegalovirus serostatus. A separate validation cohort of approximately 130 different subjects was used in addition to the 666-subject first cohort. To predict cytomegalovirus infection status, the study combined high-throughput TCR immunosequencing, statistical association of individual TCRs with disease status, and machine learning. To study patterns of TCR occurrence, a later analysis re-analyzed previously published TCR beta repertoires from just over 650 donors and added high-resolution HLA genotyping. The later analysis used no new phenotypic data to find candidate immune exposures, relying instead on TCR beta sequences and their occurrence across donors. An earlier analysis of 587 of the donors used high-throughput TCR beta sequencing to judge whether each TCR beta V gene segment behaved as functional or pseudogenic. Donor age, sex, ethnicity and CMV serostatus were collected together with the repertoire data. A later genetic analysis used genome-wide SNP genotypes for about 60% of the 666 donors, treating that subset as a discovery cohort. Every repertoire in the discovery cohort had been generated on one and the same sequencing platform. HLA typing covered class I and class II loci at four-digit resolution. The number of typed donors differed by locus: 629-630 for A, B, C, DRB1 and DQB1; about 520 for DQA1; 600 to 610 for DPA1; and around 490 for DPB1. Because of strong linkage in the cohort, five DR-DQ haplotypes were treated as single units for association and clustering. Across 300 to 400 genotyped donors of the cohort, an average of about 240,000 unique TCR beta nucleotide sequences per donor were sequenced, and approximately 17% of those sequences were non-productive.

Results and caveats for the whole study, not just this receptor: Compared with the approximately 720-donor mean, donors in an Asian-associated ancestry cluster had fewer N-insertions in productive TCRs, according to a later genetic analysis. Immune exposure information for the cohort was limited to CMV serostatus. In a later analysis, around 15,000 TCR beta sequences were associated with specific HLA alleles at a false discovery rate of 0.05. A later analysis found that most CMV-associated TCR beta chains appeared HLA-restricted, with HLA associations seemingly driven largely by CMV exposure. Broadly in line with IMGT annotations, most TCR beta V segments showed up in productive rearrangements about 87% or about 30% of the time in an earlier analysis of 450 to 600 of the donors. Presence/absence analyses assumed roughly uniform sequencing depth across donors, an assumption that may not hold. When HLA alleles, especially DR and DQ, strongly co-occurred, TCR associations were difficult to assign to individual alleles. According to the authors, the approach could potentially be generalized to other disease states and immunological phenotypes. Because some donors lacked HLA typing at each locus, the association tests relied only on the typed subset. Linkage disequilibrium might explain the correlated functional status among segregating V segments, but an unknown experimental factor could not be excluded. A cluster of highly shared sequence variants was judged likely to be a technical artifact of the sequencing pipeline. A further reported finding was that TCR beta sequences accurately predicted the HLA-A and HLA-B alleles for most subjects in the first cohort. Most TCR sequences were observed very rarely across donors, whereas some public TCRs were present in many individuals. Only TCR beta chains were sequenced in this cohort, and the absence of alpha or paired-chain data limited detectable features. In vitro tests confirmed that a few of the cytomegalovirus-associated TCR beta chains recognize cytomegalovirus antigens. Because counts were too low, roughly 16 rarely observed V segments, including chromosome 9 orphons, were excluded from the earlier analysis of a few hundred of the donors. According to a later analysis, parvovirus B19, influenza, CMV and Epstein-Barr virus appeared linked to several top co-occurrence clusters. The 87-base-pair reads could not distinguish some IMGT-functional V segments, including TRBV6-2 and TRBV6-3, so those segments were excluded. In a later analysis, HLA-associated TCR beta chains were found to be more clonally expanded and to have lower generation probabilities than equally common non-associated chains. A later genetic analysis associated a missense DCLRE1C variant with V-gene and J-gene trimming of TCR beta chains, and an independent cohort replicated the association. The study listed over 150 TCR beta chains as associated with cytomegalovirus. In a later analysis, the rate of TCR association differed among HLA loci, with DRB1 alleles having the most associated TCRs and HLA-C alleles having the fewest. Cytomegalovirus status was reported to be diagnosed by the classifier with high specificity and sensitivity in both the original and validation cohorts.

Material: PBMCs. The TCR comes from a man aged 40-49 years in good health and CMV-seronegative. The chain joins TRBV7-9 to TRBJ2-5, with 7 junctional bases fitting TRBD1. CDR3 reads: CASSFLTGRETQYF. The DNA reads as follows: TGTGCCAGCAGCTTCTTGACAGGGCGAGAGACCCAGTACTTC.